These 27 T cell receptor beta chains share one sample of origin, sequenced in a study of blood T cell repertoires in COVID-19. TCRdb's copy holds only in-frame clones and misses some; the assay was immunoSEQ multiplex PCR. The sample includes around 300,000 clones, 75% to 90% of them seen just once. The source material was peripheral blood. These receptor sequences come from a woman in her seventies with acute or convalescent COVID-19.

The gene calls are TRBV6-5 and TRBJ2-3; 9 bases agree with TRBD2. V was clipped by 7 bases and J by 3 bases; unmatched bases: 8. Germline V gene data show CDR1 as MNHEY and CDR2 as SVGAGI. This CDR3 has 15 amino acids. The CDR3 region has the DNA TGTGCCAGCATAGACCCGACTAGCGGTACAGATACGCAGTATTTT. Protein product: CASIDPTSGTDTQYF.

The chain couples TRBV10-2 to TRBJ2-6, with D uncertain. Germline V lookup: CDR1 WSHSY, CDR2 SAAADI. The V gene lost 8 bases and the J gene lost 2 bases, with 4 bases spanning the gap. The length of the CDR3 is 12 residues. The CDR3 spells CASSTGANVLTF. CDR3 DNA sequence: TGCGCCAGCTCAACTGGGGCCAACGTCCTGACTTTC.

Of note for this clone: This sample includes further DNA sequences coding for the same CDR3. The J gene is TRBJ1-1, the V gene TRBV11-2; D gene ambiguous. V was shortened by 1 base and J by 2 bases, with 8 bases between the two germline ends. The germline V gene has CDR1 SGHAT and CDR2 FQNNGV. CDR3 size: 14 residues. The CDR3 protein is CASSLAEGNTEAFF. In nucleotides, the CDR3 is TGTGCCAGCAGCTTAGCCGAGGGCAACACTGAAGCTTTCTTT.

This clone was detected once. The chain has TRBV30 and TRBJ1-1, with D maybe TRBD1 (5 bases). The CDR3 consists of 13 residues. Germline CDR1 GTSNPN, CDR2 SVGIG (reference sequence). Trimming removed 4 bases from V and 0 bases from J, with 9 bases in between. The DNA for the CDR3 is TGTGCCTGGACGGGGGGGATGAACACTGAAGCTTTCTTT. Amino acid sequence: CAWTGGMNTEAFF.

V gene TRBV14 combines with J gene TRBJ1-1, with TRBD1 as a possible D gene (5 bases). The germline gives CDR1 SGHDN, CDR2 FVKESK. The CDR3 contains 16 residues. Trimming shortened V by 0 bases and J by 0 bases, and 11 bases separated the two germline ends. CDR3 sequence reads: CASSQDIGGMNTEAFF. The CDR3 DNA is TGTGCCAGCAGCCAAGACATCGGGGGGATGAACACTGAAGCTTTCTTT.

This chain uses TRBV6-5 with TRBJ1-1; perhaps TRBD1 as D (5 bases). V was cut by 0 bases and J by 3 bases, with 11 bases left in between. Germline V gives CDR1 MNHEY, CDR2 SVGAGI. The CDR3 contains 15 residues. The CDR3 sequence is CASSYSTGVDTEAFF. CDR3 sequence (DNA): TGTGCCAGCAGTTACTCAACGGGGGTTGACACTGAAGCTTTCTTT.

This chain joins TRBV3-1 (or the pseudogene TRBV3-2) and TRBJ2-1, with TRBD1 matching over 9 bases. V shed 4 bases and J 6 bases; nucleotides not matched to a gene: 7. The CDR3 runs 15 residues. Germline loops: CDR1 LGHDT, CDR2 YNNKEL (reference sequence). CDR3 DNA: TGTGCCAGCAGCCTCGGACAGGGGTTAGTCAATGAGCAGTTCTTC. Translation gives CASSLGQGLVNEQFF.

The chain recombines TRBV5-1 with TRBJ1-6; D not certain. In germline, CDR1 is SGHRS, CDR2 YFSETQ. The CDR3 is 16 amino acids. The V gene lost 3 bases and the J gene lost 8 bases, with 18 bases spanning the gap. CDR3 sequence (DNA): TGCGCCAGCAGCTATTTAGGACTGTCGGCACATTCACCCCTCCACTTT. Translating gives CASSYLGLSAHSPLHF.

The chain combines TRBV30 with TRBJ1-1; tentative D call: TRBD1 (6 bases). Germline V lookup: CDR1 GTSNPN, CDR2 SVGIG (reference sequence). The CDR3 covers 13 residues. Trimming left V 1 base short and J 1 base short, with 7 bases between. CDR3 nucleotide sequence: TGTGCCTGGAGTGCGACAGGGAACACTGAAGCTTTCTTT. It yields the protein CAWSATGNTEAFF.

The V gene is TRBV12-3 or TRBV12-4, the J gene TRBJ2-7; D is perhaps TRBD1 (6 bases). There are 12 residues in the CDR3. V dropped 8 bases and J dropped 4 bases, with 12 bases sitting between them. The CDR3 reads CASRDITYEQYF. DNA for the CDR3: TGTGCCAGCCGGGACATAACATACGAGCAGTACTTC.

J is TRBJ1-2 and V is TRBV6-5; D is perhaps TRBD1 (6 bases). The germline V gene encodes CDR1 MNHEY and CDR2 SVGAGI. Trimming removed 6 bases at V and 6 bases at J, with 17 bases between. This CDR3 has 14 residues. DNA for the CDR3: TGTGCCAGCAGAGTACAGGGTAGGATTGATGGCTACACCTTC. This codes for CASRVQGRIDGYTF.

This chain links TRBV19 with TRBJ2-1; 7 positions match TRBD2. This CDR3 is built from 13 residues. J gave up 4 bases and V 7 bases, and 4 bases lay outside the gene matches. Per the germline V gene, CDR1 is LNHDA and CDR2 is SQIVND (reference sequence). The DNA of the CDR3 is TGTGCCAGTAAATCTAGCGGTTACAATGAGCAGTTCTTC. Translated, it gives CASKSSGYNEQFF. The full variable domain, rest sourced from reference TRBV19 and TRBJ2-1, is DGGITQSPKYLFRKEGQNVTLSCEQNLNHDAMYWYRQDPGQGLRLIYYSQIVNDFQKGDIAEGYSVSREKKESFPLTVTSAQKNPTAFYLCASKSSGYNEQFFGPGTRLTVL.

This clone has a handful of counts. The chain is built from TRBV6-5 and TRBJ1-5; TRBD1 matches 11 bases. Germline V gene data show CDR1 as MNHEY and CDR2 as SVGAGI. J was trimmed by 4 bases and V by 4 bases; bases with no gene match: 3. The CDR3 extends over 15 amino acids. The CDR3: CASSSGTGGNQPQHF. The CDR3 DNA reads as TGTGCCAGCAGTTCCGGGACAGGGGGAAATCAGCCCCAGCATTTT.

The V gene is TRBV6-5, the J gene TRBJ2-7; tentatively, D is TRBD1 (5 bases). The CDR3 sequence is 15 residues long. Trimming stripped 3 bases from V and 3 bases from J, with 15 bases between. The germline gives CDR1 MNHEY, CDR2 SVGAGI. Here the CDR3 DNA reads TGTGCCAGCAGTTATCGCAATCAGGGTCGCTACGAGCAGTACTTC. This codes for CASSYRNQGRYEQYF.

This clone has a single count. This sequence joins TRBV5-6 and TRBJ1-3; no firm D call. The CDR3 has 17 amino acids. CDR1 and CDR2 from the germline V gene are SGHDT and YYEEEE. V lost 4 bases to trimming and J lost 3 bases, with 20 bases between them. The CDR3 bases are TGTGCCAGCAGCACTCCCCGCTATCCCGGGAGTGGAAACACCATATATTTT. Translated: CASSTPRYPGSGNTIYF. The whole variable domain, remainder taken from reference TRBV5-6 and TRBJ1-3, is DAGVTQSPTHLIKTRGQQVTLRCSPKSGHDTVSWYQQALGQGPQFIFQYYEEEERQRGNFPDRFSGHQFPNYSSELNVNALLLGDSALYLCASSTPRYPGSGNTIYFGEGSWLTVV.

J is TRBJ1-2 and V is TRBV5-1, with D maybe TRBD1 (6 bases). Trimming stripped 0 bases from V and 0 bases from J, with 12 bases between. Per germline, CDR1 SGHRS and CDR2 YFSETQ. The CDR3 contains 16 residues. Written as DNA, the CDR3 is TGCGCCAGCAGCTTGGATAGTAGGACAGCTAACTATGGCTACACCTTC. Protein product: CASSLDSRTANYGYTF.

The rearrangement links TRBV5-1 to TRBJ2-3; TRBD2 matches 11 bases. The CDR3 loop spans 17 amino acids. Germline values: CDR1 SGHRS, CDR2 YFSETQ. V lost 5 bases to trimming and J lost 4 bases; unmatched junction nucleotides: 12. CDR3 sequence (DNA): TGCGCCAGCAGTTTCGGTAGCTTAGCGGGGGGGTCAGATACGCAGTATTTT. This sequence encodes CASSFGSLAGGSDTQYF.

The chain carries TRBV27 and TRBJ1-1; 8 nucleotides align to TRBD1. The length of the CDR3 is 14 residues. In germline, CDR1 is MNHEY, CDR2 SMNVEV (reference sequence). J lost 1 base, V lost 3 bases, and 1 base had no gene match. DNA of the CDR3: TGTGCCAGCAGTTTGGACAGGGCGAACACTGAAGCTTTCTTT. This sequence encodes CASSLDRANTEAFF.

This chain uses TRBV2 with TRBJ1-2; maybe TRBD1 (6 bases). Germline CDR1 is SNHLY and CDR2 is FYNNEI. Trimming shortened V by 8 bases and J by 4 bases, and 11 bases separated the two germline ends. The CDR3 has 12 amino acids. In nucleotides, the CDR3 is TGTGCCAGCGGGGGCAGACTCTATGGCTACACCTTC. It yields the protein CASGGRLYGYTF.

CDR3 coding DNA: TGCGCCAGCAGCGGGGGACAGCCAGAAGAGACCCAGTACTTC. This encodes CASSGGQPEETQYF. The V and J genes are TRBV5-1 and TRBJ2-5; the match to TRBD1 covers 7 bases. The CDR3 sequence is 14 residues long. Germline V gene lookup returns CDR1 SGHRS and CDR2 YFSETQ. Unmatched junction bases numbered 6, after V lost 4 bases and J lost 3 bases.

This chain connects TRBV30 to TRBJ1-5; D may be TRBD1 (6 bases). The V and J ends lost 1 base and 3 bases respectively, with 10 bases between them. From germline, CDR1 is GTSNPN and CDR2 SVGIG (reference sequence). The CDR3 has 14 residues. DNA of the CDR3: TGTGCCTGGAGTGGTAGACAGGTCAATCAGCCCCAGCATTTT. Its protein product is CAWSGRQVNQPQHF.

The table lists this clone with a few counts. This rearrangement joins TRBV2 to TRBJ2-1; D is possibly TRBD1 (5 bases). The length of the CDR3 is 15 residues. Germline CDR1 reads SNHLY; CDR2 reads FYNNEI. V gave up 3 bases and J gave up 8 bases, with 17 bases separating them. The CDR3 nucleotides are TGTGCCAGCAGTGACAGCCAGGGAAAATTCTATGAGCAGTTCTTC. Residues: CASSDSQGKFYEQFF.

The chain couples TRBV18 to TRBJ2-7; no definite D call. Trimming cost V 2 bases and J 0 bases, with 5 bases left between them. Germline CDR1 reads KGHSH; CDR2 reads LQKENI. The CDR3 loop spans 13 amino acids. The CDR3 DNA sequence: TGTGCCAGCTCACCAGCCAGCTCCTACGAGCAGTACTTC. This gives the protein CASSPASSYEQYF.

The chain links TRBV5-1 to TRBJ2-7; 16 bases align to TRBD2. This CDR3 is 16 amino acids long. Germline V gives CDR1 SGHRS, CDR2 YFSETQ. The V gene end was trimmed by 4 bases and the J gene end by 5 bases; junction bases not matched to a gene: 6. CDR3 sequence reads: CASSPGTSGGAHEQYF. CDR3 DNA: TGCGCCAGCAGCCCCGGGACTAGCGGGGGGGCCCACGAGCAGTACTTC.

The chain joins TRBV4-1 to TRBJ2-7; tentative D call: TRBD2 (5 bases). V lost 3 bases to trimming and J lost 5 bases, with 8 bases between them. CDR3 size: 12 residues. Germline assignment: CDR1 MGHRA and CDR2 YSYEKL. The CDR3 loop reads CASSHSGDEQYF. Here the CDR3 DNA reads TGCGCCAGCAGCCACTCCGGGGACGAGCAGTACTTC.

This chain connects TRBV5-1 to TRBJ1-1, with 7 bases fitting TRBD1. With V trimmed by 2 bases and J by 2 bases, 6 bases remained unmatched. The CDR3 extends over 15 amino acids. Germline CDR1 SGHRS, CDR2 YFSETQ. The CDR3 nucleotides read TGCGCCAGCAGCTTCATCACAGGGGCCAACACTGAAGCTTTCTTT. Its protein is CASSFITGANTEAFF.

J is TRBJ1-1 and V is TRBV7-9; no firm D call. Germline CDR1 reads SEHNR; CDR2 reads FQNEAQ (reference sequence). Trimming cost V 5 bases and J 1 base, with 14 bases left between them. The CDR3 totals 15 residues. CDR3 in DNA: TGTGCCAGCAGCCAGTCTTGGGCTTCGAACACTGAAGCTTTCTTT. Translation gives CASSQSWASNTEAFF.